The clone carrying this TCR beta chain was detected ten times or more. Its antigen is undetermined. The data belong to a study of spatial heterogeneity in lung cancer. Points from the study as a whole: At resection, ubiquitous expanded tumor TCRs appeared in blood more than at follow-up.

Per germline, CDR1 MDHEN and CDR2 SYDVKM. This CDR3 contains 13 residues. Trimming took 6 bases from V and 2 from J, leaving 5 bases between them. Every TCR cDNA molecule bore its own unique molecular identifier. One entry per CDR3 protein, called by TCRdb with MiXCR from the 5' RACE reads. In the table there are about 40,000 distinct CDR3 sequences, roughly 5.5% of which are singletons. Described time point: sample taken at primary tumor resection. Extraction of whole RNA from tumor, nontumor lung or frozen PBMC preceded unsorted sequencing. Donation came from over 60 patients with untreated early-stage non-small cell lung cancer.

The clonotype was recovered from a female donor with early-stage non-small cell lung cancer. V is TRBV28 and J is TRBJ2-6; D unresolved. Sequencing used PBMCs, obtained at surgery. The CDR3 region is CASRRAGANVLTF. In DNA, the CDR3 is TGTGCCAGCAGACGAGCTGGGGCCAACGTCCTGACTTTC.